Listed here are 3 T cell receptor beta chains from one sample, sequenced in a study of cytomegalovirus exposure and HLA in healthy donors. The study ran its PCR with 60 Vbeta and 13 Jbeta primers. Measured with immunoSEQ multiplex PCR; TCRdb has only the in-frame clones, and not every one. This table has roughly 140,000 clones, nearly 80% appearing once. The sequenced sample was PBMCs. These receptors came from a male donor in good health and CMV-seronegative.

The chain has TRBV6-1 and TRBJ2-7; D might be TRBD1 (5 bases). The CDR3 totals 12 residues. Trimming removed 7 bases from V and 2 bases from J, with 9 bases in between. The germline V gene encodes CDR1 MNHNS and CDR2 SASEGT. The CDR3 DNA reads as TGTGCCAGCATCCTGGACACCTACGAGCAGTACTTC. Translating it yields CASILDTYEQYF.

The rearrangement links TRBV4-1 to TRBJ2-5, with D perhaps matching TRBD2 (5 bases). This CDR3 is 15 amino acids long. V dropped 1 base and J dropped 5 bases, with 14 bases sitting between them. Germline CDR1 is MGHRA and CDR2 is YSYEKL. The CDR3 DNA reads TGCGCCAGCAGCCAAGCCCCCCGGGAAACGGAGACCCAGTACTTC. This gives the protein CASSQAPRETETQYF.

This clone occurred once. The chain is built from TRBV7-3 and TRBJ1-2, with D unresolved. The V end was cut by 6 bases, the J end by 0 bases, with 14 bases between. Germline values: CDR1 SGHTA, CDR2 FQGTGA. The CDR3 runs 15 residues. In nucleotides, the CDR3 is TGTGCCAGCAGACCCACGGGAGGATCTAACTATGGCTACACCTTC. As protein: CASRPTGGSNYGYTF.